This entry lists 32 T cell receptor beta chains sequenced from one sample in a study of cytotoxic CD8 clonotypes in ibrutinib-treated CLL. The data were produced by immunoSEQ multiplex PCR, yet TCRdb's version contains in-frame clones alone and is incomplete. Among some 93,000 clones listed, 70% to 80% were seen once. Source: PBMCs, taken after 12 months of ibrutinib treatment. The receptors derive from a human donor with chronic lymphocytic leukemia.

The V and J genes are TRBV7-2 and TRBJ2-4; D possibly uses TRBD1 or TRBD2 (5 bases each). CDR1 is SGHTA and CDR2 is FQGNSA in the germline V gene. With 2 bases removed from V and 0 bases from J, the gap between germline ends came to 11 bases. The CDR3 runs to 16 residues. The CDR3 sequence is CASSLTGRGAKNIQYF. CDR3 sequence (DNA): TGTGCCAGCAGCTTAACGGGACGGGGAGCCAAAAACATTCAGTACTTC.

CDR3 amino acids: CASSFGRADTQYF. The CDR3 nucleotides read TGTGCCAGCAGCTTCGGACGGGCAGATACGCAGTATTTT. This chain links TRBV11-3 with TRBJ2-3; D not certain. The V end was cut by 3 bases, the J end by 4 bases, with 8 bases between. The CDR3 runs 13 residues. Germline-derived CDR1 and CDR2 are SGHNT and YENEEA.

The rearrangement uses TRBV6-5 and TRBJ1-1; D is uncertain. This CDR3 has 13 amino acids. Trimming left V 3 bases short and J 5 bases short, with 10 bases between. Germline lookup yields CDR1 MNHEY and CDR2 SVGAGI. The CDR3 protein is CASSYREGTEAFF. As DNA, the CDR3 is TGTGCCAGCAGTTATCGGGAGGGTACTGAAGCTTTCTTT.

The rearrangement links TRBV6-1 to TRBJ1-5, with D tentatively TRBD1 (6 bases). Between the trimmed V and J ends, which lost 1 base and 7 bases, there was a span of 23 bases. CDR3 length: 18 amino acids. Germline V gives CDR1 MNHNS, CDR2 SASEGT. The CDR3 region is CASSEVVSSGGPGQPQHF. The CDR3 DNA is TGTGCCAGCAGTGAAGTAGTGTCGAGCGGGGGGCCGGGACAGCCCCAGCATTTT.

A single count supports this clone. This chain connects TRBV27 to TRBJ2-2; D might be TRBD2 (5 bases). Germline V gene lookup returns CDR1 MNHEY and CDR2 SMNVEV (reference sequence). The CDR3 has 13 residues. V lost 11 bases, J lost 2 bases, and 12 bases lay in between. The DNA of the CDR3 is TGTGCCGCAAGGAGGCAAAACACCGGGGAGCTGTTTTTT. Translation: CAARRQNTGELFF.

The chain combines TRBV19 with TRBJ2-2; possibly TRBD1 for D (6 bases). The germline CDR1 and CDR2 sequences are LNHDA and SQIVND (reference sequence). V lost 4 bases to trimming and J lost 0 bases, with 9 bases between them. The CDR3 totals 15 residues. The CDR3 loop is CASSTGQTNTGELFF. DNA of the CDR3: TGTGCCAGTAGTACCGGACAGACGAACACCGGGGAGCTGTTTTTT.

About this clone: This may be a read error: a much more frequent sequence differs by one nucleotide. The DNA for the CDR3 is TGTGCCAGCAGGGACAGCTCCTATAATTCACCCCTCCACTTT. Translating gives CASRDSSYNSPLHF. This rearrangement joins TRBV2 to TRBJ1-6, with a possible D match to TRBD1 (6 bases). Germline CDR1 is SNHLY and CDR2 is FYNNEI. Trimming pared 6 bases from V and 0 bases from J, leaving 6 bases between. The CDR3 runs 14 residues.

J is TRBJ2-3 and V is TRBV5-5; possibly TRBD1 or TRBD2 for D (6 bases each). Deletions cut 0 bases from V and 0 bases from J, with 11 bases between. CDR1 and CDR2 (germline): SGHKS, YYEKEE (reference sequence). CDR3 size: 16 residues. This chain's CDR3 is CASSLVPGASTDTQYF. CDR3 bases: TGTGCCAGCAGCTTGGTACCGGGGGCGAGCACAGATACGCAGTATTTT.

This chain uses TRBV5-4 with TRBJ1-2; 7 positions match TRBD1. Per germline, CDR1 SGHNT and CDR2 YYREEE (reference sequence). After removal of 5 bases from V and 4 bases from J, the junction contained 5 bases not matched to a gene. This CDR3 is 13 amino acids long. This chain's CDR3 is CASSQGGSYGYTF. The CDR3 DNA reads as TGTGCCAGCAGTCAGGGGGGCAGCTATGGCTACACCTTC.

The genes are TRBV13 and TRBJ1-4, with TRBD1 as a possible D gene (5 bases). CDR1 and CDR2 from the germline V gene are PRHDT and FYEKMQ (reference sequence). Trimming shortened V by 5 bases and J by 5 bases, and 12 bases separated the two germline ends. This CDR3 has 14 amino acids. The CDR3 spells CASSPTGRNEKLFF. CDR3 in DNA: TGTGCCAGCAGCCCCACAGGACGGAATGAAAAACTGTTTTTT. Filled out from reference TRBV13 and TRBJ1-4, the complete variable domain reads AAGVIQSPRHLIKEKRETATLKCYPIPRHDTVYWYQQGPGQDPQFLISFYEKMQSDKGSIPDRFSAQQFSDYHSELNMSSLELGDSALYFCASSPTGRNEKLFFGSGTQLSVL.

V is TRBV15 and J is TRBJ1-6; D perhaps matches TRBD1 (5 bases). The CDR3 has 20 amino acids. Germline V gene sequence: CDR1 LNHNV, CDR2 YYDKDF (reference sequence). V lost 1 base and J 7 bases, leaving 26 bases between the germline ends. The CDR3 loop reads CATSRGGGPYSGSRNSPLHF. The CDR3 nucleotides read TGTGCCACCAGCAGAGGGGGCGGCCCTTACTCGGGGTCTAGAAATTCACCCCTCCACTTT. Full variable domain (outside the CDR3, taken from reference TRBV15 and TRBJ1-6): DAMVIQNPRYQVTQFGKPVTLSCSQTLNHNVMYWYQQKSSQAPKLLFHYYDKDFNNEADTPDNFQSRRPNTSFCFLDIRSPGLGDTAMYLCATSRGGGPYSGSRNSPLHFGNGTRLTVT.

The chain couples TRBV9 to TRBJ2-2; tentatively, D is TRBD2 (6 bases). Germline CDR1 and CDR2: SGDLS and YYNGEE. The CDR3 spans 16 residues. The ends were cut back, 0 bases at V and 9 bases at J, with 18 bases in the middle. CDR3 DNA sequence: TGTGCCAGCAGCGTAGATGAAGGGAGGTTTGTCCGGGAGCTGTTTTTT. Protein product: CASSVDEGRFVRELFF.

The chain combines TRBV7-2 with TRBJ2-7; weak D call: TRBD1 (5 bases). Trimming removed 5 bases at V and 1 base at J, with 18 bases between. This CDR3 spans 16 amino acids. Per the germline V gene, CDR1 is SGHTA and CDR2 is FQGNSA. For the CDR3, the DNA is TGTGCCAGCAGCCGAACTTTCTCGCAGGGATCCTACGAGCAGTACTTC. This translates into CASSRTFSQGSYEQYF. The full variable domain, completed using reference TRBV7-2 and TRBJ2-7, is GAGVSQSPSNKVTEKGKDVELRCDPISGHTALYWYRQSLGQGLEFLIYFQGNSAPDKSGLPSDRFSAERTGGSVSTLTIQRTQQEDSAVYLCASSRTFSQGSYEQYFGPGTRLTVT.

The chain employs TRBV15 and TRBJ2-1; D remains unclear. CDR3 size: 13 residues. Between the trimmed V and J ends, which lost 0 bases and 10 bases, there was a span of 10 bases. Germline CDR1 LNHNV, CDR2 YYDKDF (reference sequence). The CDR3 DNA is TGTGCCACCAGCAGAGACTCATCATCCGAGCAGTTCTTC. Translation: CATSRDSSSEQFF. The complete variable domain, with remaining parts taken from reference TRBV15 and TRBJ2-1, reads DAMVIQNPRYQVTQFGKPVTLSCSQTLNHNVMYWYQQKSSQAPKLLFHYYDKDFNNEADTPDNFQSRRPNTSFCFLDIRSPGLGDTAMYLCATSRDSSSEQFFGPGTRLTVL.

This clone was recorded once. The chain joins TRBV6-1 to TRBJ1-6, with no clear D. The CDR3 is made up of 14 amino acids. CDR1 is MNHNS and CDR2 is SASEGT in the germline V gene. Trimming left V 3 bases short and J 16 bases short, with 19 bases between. The CDR3 DNA reads TGTGCCAGCAGTGATTTTAGCTATAGGACCCTTCTCCACTTT. It translates to CASSDFSYRTLLHF.

The CDR3 region has the DNA TGTGCTAGTGGTTTACTAGCGGGGGGGTTCACCGGGGAGCTGTTTTTT. Amino acid sequence: CASGLLAGGFTGELFF. The chain joins TRBV12-5 to TRBJ2-2; 13 bases are shared with TRBD2. After removal of 3 bases from V and 4 bases from J, the junction contained 2 bases not matched to a gene. Germline CDR1 and CDR2: LGHNT and FRNRAP. The CDR3 extends over 16 amino acids.

V is TRBV13 and J is TRBJ1-2, with TRBD1 matching 9 bases. This CDR3 contains 16 residues. The junction had 12 bases not matched to a gene; V was cut back by 6 bases and J by 4 bases. Germline V lookup: CDR1 PRHDT, CDR2 FYEKMQ (reference sequence). CDR3 bases: TGTGCCAGCAGAATCCGGGACAGGGTTTCAGCCTATGGCTACACCTTC. It yields the protein CASRIRDRVSAYGYTF.

A few counts support this clone. V and J are TRBV10-2 and TRBJ1-5, with D tentatively TRBD1 (6 bases). V gave up 6 bases and J gave up 4 bases, with 13 bases separating them. This CDR3 comprises 14 residues. The germline V gene encodes CDR1 WSHSY and CDR2 SAAADI. CDR3 in amino acids: CASRATGTNQPQHF. CDR3 DNA sequence: TGCGCCAGCAGGGCTACAGGGACTAATCAGCCCCAGCATTTT.

This rearrangement joins TRBV28 to TRBJ1-1; a possible D gene is TRBD1 (6 bases). The V gene's germline CDR1 is MDHEN and CDR2 SYDVKM. The V end lost 4 bases, the J end lost 0 bases, and 27 bases lay between the germline ends. CDR3 length: 20 residues. The CDR3 DNA reads TGTGCCAGCAGTTACCTTGCAGGGGCAGGCGCGGGTCAGATGAACACTGAAGCTTTCTTT. Translating gives CASSYLAGAGAGQMNTEAFF. The full variable domain, completed using reference TRBV28 and TRBJ1-1, is DVKVTQSSRYLVKRTGEKVFLECVQDMDHENMFWYRQDPGLGLRLIYFSYDVKMKEKGDIPEGYSVSREKKERFSLILESASTNQTSMYLCASSYLAGAGAGQMNTEAFFGQGTRLTVV.

This clone came up a few times. This chain joins TRBV7-2 and TRBJ1-6; weak D call: TRBD1 (5 bases). The V gene lost 5 bases and the J gene lost 9 bases, with 17 bases spanning the gap. This CDR3 contains 15 residues. Germline V CDR1 and CDR2: SGHTA, FQGNSA. For the CDR3, the DNA is TGTGCCAGCAGCCTTACCCGGGACCCAGGTTCACCCCTCCACTTT. Translation gives CASSLTRDPGSPLHF.

The chain is built from TRBV7-2 and TRBJ2-5; 8 bases match TRBD2. Germline V gene data show CDR1 as SGHTA and CDR2 as FQGNSA. J was trimmed by 3 bases and V by 3 bases; bases with no gene match: 6. This CDR3 spans 15 amino acids. Here the CDR3 reads CASSLRGAREETQYF. The CDR3 nucleotides read TGTGCCAGCAGCTTGCGGGGGGCTCGAGAAGAGACCCAGTACTTC.

The CDR3 region is CASSFLSSGGPRAQYF. The CDR3 nucleotides read TGCGCCAGCAGCTTCTTATCTAGCGGGGGGCCTAGGGCCCAGTACTTC. This chain joins TRBV5-1 and TRBJ2-5; the match to TRBD2 covers 11 bases. Germline V CDR1 and CDR2: SGHRS, YFSETQ. The CDR3 spans 16 residues. After removal of 2 bases from V and 9 bases from J, the junction contained 12 bases not matched to a gene. The variable domain in full, completed from reference TRBV5-1 and TRBJ2-5, reads KAGVTQTPRYLIKTRGQQVTLSCSPISGHRSVSWYQQTPGQGLQFLFEYFSETQRNKGNFPGRFSGRQFSNSRSEMNVSTLELGDSALYLCASSFLSSGGPRAQYFGPGTRLLVL.

This chain links TRBV7-9 with TRBJ2-7, with TRBD2 identical over 7 bases. CDR3 size: 15 residues. Germline V gene lookup returns CDR1 SEHNR and CDR2 FQNEAQ (reference sequence). Trimming removed 5 bases from V and 5 bases from J; junction bases left unmatched: 12. This chain's CDR3 is CASSLRTLREDEQYF. CDR3 DNA: TGTGCCAGCAGCCTACGGACCCTCCGGGAGGACGAGCAGTACTTC. The whole variable domain, filled in from reference TRBV7-9 and TRBJ2-7, reads DTGVSQNPRHKITKRGQNVTFRCDPISEHNRLYWYRQTLGQGPEFLTYFQNEAQLEKSRLLSDRFSAERPKGSFSTLEIQRTEQGDSAMYLCASSLRTLREDEQYFGPGTRLTVT.

This clone has only one observation. The V and J genes are TRBV4-2 and TRBJ2-1; TRBD2 matches at 14 bases. CDR3 length: 19 residues. V dropped 0 bases and J dropped 4; count of bases not matched to a gene: 8. Germline V CDR1 and CDR2: LGHNA, YNFKEQ. The CDR3 DNA sequence: TGTGCCAGCAGCCAAGACCGACTAGCGGGGGGGACTGGATACAATGAGCAGTTCTTC. Its translation is CASSQDRLAGGTGYNEQFF.

J is TRBJ2-3 and V is TRBV9; D is unresolved. CDR1 is SGDLS, CDR2 YYNGEE, per germline. V was trimmed by 0 bases and J by 5 bases, leaving 13 bases between them. The CDR3 extends over 15 amino acids. The CDR3 DNA is TGTGCCAGCAGCGTAGCTCCCCGGGTTGGAGATACGCAGTATTTT. Translated, it gives CASSVAPRVGDTQYF.

The gene calls are TRBV7-9 and TRBJ1-2, with D unresolved. Germline values: CDR1 SEHNR, CDR2 FQNEAQ (reference sequence). V lost 5 bases and J 2 bases, leaving 15 bases between the germline ends. The CDR3 loop spans 15 amino acids. The CDR3 region is CASSPRNRGNYGYTF. The CDR3 DNA is TGTGCCAGCAGCCCCCGAAACAGAGGGAACTATGGCTACACCTTC.

The chain combines TRBV6-5 with TRBJ1-1; perhaps TRBD1 as D (5 bases). With 4 bases removed from V and 7 bases from J, the gap between germline ends came to 19 bases. The CDR3 spans 15 residues. Germline CDR1 MNHEY, CDR2 SVGAGI. CDR3 in DNA: TGTGCCAGCAGTTCCCCGGGGGGGGTGAGGTTTGAAGCTTTCTTT. It yields the protein CASSSPGGVRFEAFF.

The chain combines TRBV2 with TRBJ2-3; D is undetermined. Germline lookup yields CDR1 SNHLY and CDR2 FYNNEI. The CDR3 covers 14 residues. V lost 1 base, J lost 2 bases, and 7 bases lay in between. The DNA of the CDR3 is TGTGCCAGCAGTGAAGGGCGGCTCACAGATACGCAGTATTTT. As protein: CASSEGRLTDTQYF. Complete variable domain (other parts from reference TRBV2 and TRBJ2-3): EPEVTQTPSHQVTQMGQEVILRCVPISNHLYFYWYRQILGQKVEFLVSFYNNEISEKSEIFDDQFSVERPDGSNFTLKIRSTKLEDSAMYFCASSEGRLTDTQYFGPGTRLTVL.

V and J are TRBV5-1 and TRBJ2-6, with 9 bases matching TRBD1. This CDR3 contains 18 residues. Germline V gives CDR1 SGHRS, CDR2 YFSETQ. V trimming: 1 base; J trimming: 4 bases; junction bases outside the gene matches: 9. CDR3 region: CASSLKGQGSLGANVLTF. The CDR3, as DNA: TGCGCCAGCAGCTTGAAGGGACAGGGATCTTTAGGGGCCAACGTCCTGACTTTC.

This clone was seen a single time. The chain links TRBV7-8 to TRBJ2-4; 7 bases match TRBD1. The length of the CDR3 is 13 residues. Looked up from germline, CDR1 is SGHVS and CDR2 is FQNEAQ. After removal of 8 bases from V and 6 bases from J, the junction contained 7 bases not matched to a gene. The CDR3 is CASGQASGNIQYF. As DNA, the CDR3 is TGTGCCAGCGGACAGGCCTCCGGAAACATTCAGTACTTC.

The chain couples TRBV6-6 to TRBJ1-2; TRBD1 agrees at 9 bases. The V and J ends lost 6 bases and 4 bases, in that order; junction bases with no gene match: 9. The CDR3 runs 15 residues. Germline lookup yields CDR1 MNHNY and CDR2 SVGAGI (reference sequence). CDR3 protein: CASSPWTGEFYGYTF. As DNA, the CDR3 is TGTGCCAGCAGCCCGTGGACAGGGGAGTTCTATGGCTACACCTTC.

CDR3 coding DNA: TGTGCCAGCGGGTCGGGTAAAACCGGGGAGCTGTTTTTT. Its protein product is CASGSGKTGELFF. This sequence joins TRBV27 and TRBJ2-2; D not resolved. Germline loops: CDR1 MNHEY, CDR2 SMNVEV (reference sequence). V lost 8 bases and J 5 bases, leaving 12 bases between the germline ends. The CDR3 has 13 residues.